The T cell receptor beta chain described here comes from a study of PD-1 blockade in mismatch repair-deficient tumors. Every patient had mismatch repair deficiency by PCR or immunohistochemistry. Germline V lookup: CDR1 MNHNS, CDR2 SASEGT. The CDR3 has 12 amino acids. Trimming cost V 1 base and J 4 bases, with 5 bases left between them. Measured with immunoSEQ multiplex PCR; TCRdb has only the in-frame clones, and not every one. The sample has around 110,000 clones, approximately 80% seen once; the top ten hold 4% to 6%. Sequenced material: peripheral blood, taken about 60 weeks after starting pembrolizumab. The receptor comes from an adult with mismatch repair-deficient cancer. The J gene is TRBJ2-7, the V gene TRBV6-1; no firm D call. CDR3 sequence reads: CASSEGRYEQYF. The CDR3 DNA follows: TGTGCCAGCAGTGAAGGCCGGTACGAGCAGTACTTC.